The 26 T cell receptor beta chains below were found in one sample sequenced in a study of OX40 agonist ivuxolimab in advanced cancers. Profiled with immunoSEQ multiplex PCR; TCRdb holds only in-frame clones, not every one. Seen here are more than 12,000 clones, approximately 80% observed once, and the top ten hold around a fifth. The input for sequencing was CD4+ or CD8+ T cells sorted from blood, taken in a trial of the OX40 agonist ivuxolimab. The receptor set was obtained from an adult with an advanced solid tumor such as melanoma, head and neck, liver or kidney cancer.

This clone was counted a single time. V and J are TRBV4-2 and TRBJ1-4; TRBD1 might be the D (6 bases). Germline V gives CDR1 LGHNA, CDR2 YNFKEQ. V lost 5 bases to trimming and J lost 7 bases, with 23 bases between them. The CDR3 spans 17 residues. The CDR3 DNA follows: TGTGCCAGCAGCATCATTCAGGGGTCCGTGGGGACTGAAAAACTGTTTTTT. Translation: CASSIIQGSVGTEKLFF.

This clone was seen a few times. This chain links TRBV5-4 with TRBJ2-7; D ambiguous. CDR3 length equals 13 residues. CDR1 and CDR2 from the germline V gene are SGHNT and YYREEE (reference sequence). V lost 4 bases and J 4 bases, leaving 12 bases between the germline ends. The CDR3 region is CASSQEAGYEQYF. CDR3 nucleotide sequence: TGTGCCAGCAGCCAAGAGGCAGGTTACGAGCAGTACTTC.

This clone was observed a few times. The genes are TRBV18 and TRBJ1-2; the D gene is possibly TRBD1 (5 bases). Germline lookup yields CDR1 KGHSH and CDR2 LQKENI. The V gene lost 3 bases and the J gene lost 5 bases, with 13 bases spanning the gap. The CDR3 contains 14 residues. This chain's CDR3 is CASSPPDIQYGYTF. CDR3 sequence (DNA): TGTGCCAGCTCACCTCCGGACATACAGTATGGCTACACCTTC.

This chain uses TRBV11-2 with TRBJ2-2; the D is unclear. Germline V lookup: CDR1 SGHAT, CDR2 FQNNGV. The CDR3 length is 14 residues. Deletions cut 5 bases from V and 7 bases from J, with 14 bases between. The CDR3 region has the DNA TGTGCCAGCAGCCCCATTTTTAGACGCGGGGAGCTGTTTTTT. Protein: CASSPIFRRGELFF.

V is TRBV27 and J is TRBJ2-2; 10 positions agree with TRBD1. This CDR3 is 15 amino acids long. With 3 bases clipped from V and 6 bases from J, the junction kept 4 bases outside the gene matches. The germline V gene encodes CDR1 MNHEY and CDR2 SMNVEV (reference sequence). CDR3 region: CASSFGTGAPGELFF. CDR3 nucleotide sequence: TGTGCCAGCAGTTTCGGGACAGGGGCACCCGGGGAGCTGTTTTTT.

J is TRBJ2-7 and V is TRBV7-9, with D tentatively TRBD1 (5 bases). The V gene's germline CDR1 is SEHNR and CDR2 FQNEAQ (reference sequence). The CDR3 is made up of 15 amino acids. With 5 bases removed from V and 3 bases from J, the gap between germline ends came to 17 bases. CDR3 in amino acids: CASSNPADRNYEQYF. CDR3 DNA: TGTGCCAGCAGCAACCCGGCAGACAGAAACTACGAGCAGTACTTC.

Points on this clone: This likely stems from a read error, as it lies one base from a far larger clone. The chain uses TRBV30 and TRBJ1-2; D uncertain. CDR1 and CDR2 (germline): GTSNPN, SVGIG (reference sequence). The CDR3 totals 12 residues. The chain's CDR3 is CAWGVLDYGYTF. The CDR3 nucleotides are TGTGCCTGGGGTGTTCTCGACTATGGCTACACCTTC.

J is TRBJ1-4 and V is TRBV9; 9 positions match TRBD1. Germline V CDR1 and CDR2: SGDLS, YYNGEE. After removal of 4 bases from V and 8 bases from J, the junction contained 9 bases not matched to a gene. CDR3 length equals 15 residues. Here the CDR3 reads CASSTGGTGNEKLFF. CDR3 DNA: TGTGCCAGCAGCACCGGGGGGACAGGGAACGAAAAACTGTTTTTT.

The CDR3: CATSREGGTDTQYF. In DNA, the CDR3 is TGTGCCACCAGCAGAGAAGGGGGCACAGATACGCAGTATTTT. The chain recombines TRBV15 with TRBJ2-3; TRBD1 might be the D (5 bases). The germline V and J ends were trimmed by 0 bases and 1 base, with 5 bases remaining between them. The CDR3 length is 14 residues. Per germline, CDR1 LNHNV and CDR2 YYDKDF (reference sequence).

This clone is termed medium-sized. V gene TRBV28 combines with J gene TRBJ2-7, with TRBD1 as a possible D gene (6 bases). Germline V gives CDR1 MDHEN, CDR2 SYDVKM. With 7 bases removed from V and 2 bases from J, the gap between germline ends came to 15 bases. There are 14 residues in the CDR3. CDR3: CASTLRGSTYEQYF. For the CDR3, the DNA is TGTGCCAGCACCCTCAGGGGATCCACCTACGAGCAGTACTTC.

This clone was seen only once. V and J are TRBV4-3 and TRBJ2-7; 8 positions agree with TRBD1. This CDR3 spans 14 amino acids. Germline-derived CDR1 and CDR2 are LGHNA and YSLEER. Losses at the gene ends were 3 bases for V and 3 bases for J; bases not matched to a gene: 4. CDR3 DNA: TGCGCCAGCAGCCAGGGGACAGGATACTACGAGCAGTACTTC. As protein: CASSQGTGYYEQYF.

V and J are TRBV28 and TRBJ1-3; 9 bases align to TRBD1. The V gene's germline CDR1 is MDHEN and CDR2 SYDVKM. This CDR3 spans 16 amino acids. Losses at the gene ends were 1 base for V and 2 bases for J; bases not matched to a gene: 3. The CDR3 here is CASSLFGTGTGNTIYF. The CDR3 region has the DNA TGTGCCAGCAGTTTATTCGGGACAGGGACTGGAAACACCATATATTTT.

This chain joins TRBV6-5 and TRBJ1-1; tentatively, D is TRBD1 (5 bases). Between the trimmed V and J ends, which lost 6 bases and 3 bases, there was a span of 8 bases. The CDR3 has 12 amino acids. Per germline, CDR1 MNHEY and CDR2 SVGAGI. As DNA, the CDR3 is TGTGCCAGCAGAGACAGATACACTGAAGCTTTCTTT. Encoded protein: CASRDRYTEAFF.

This chain links TRBV21-1 with TRBJ2-1; TRBD2, the table's D call, lacks a check against the DNA. TRBV21-1 is designated a pseudogene. This CDR3 is 17 amino acids long. In DNA form, the CDR3 reads TGTGCCAGCAGCAAAGGGGAACCGGGACTAGCGGGAGATGAGCAGTTCTTC. Its protein is CASSKGEPGLAGDEQFF.

The chain employs TRBV6-5 and TRBJ2-4; D gene uncertain. CDR1 and CDR2 (germline): MNHEY, SVGAGI. The CDR3 has 14 amino acids. The V and J ends lost 5 bases and 0 bases respectively, with 8 bases between them. The CDR3 region has the DNA TGTGCCAGCAGTCACACTTTAGCCAAAAACATTCAGTACTTC. Amino acid sequence: CASSHTLAKNIQYF.

This clone has only one observation. V gene TRBV6-5 combines with J gene TRBJ2-5; no clear D. The CDR3 consists of 13 residues. Germline lookup yields CDR1 MNHEY and CDR2 SVGAGI. Trimming left V 5 bases short and J 5 bases short, with 12 bases between. CDR3 DNA sequence: TGTGCCAGCAGTGCAATTGGGTTCGAGACCCAGTACTTC. It specifies CASSAIGFETQYF.

V and J are TRBV14 and TRBJ2-7; D not resolved. Germline values: CDR1 SGHDN, CDR2 FVKESK. The CDR3 contains 14 residues. Trimming stripped 0 bases from V and 3 bases from J, with 9 bases between. CDR3 nucleotides: TGTGCCAGCAGCCAAGACTCATCACACTACGAGCAGTACTTC. Encoded protein: CASSQDSSHYEQYF.

The rearrangement uses TRBV27 and TRBJ2-1; possible D gene TRBD2, 5 bases. CDR1 is MNHEY and CDR2 is SMNVEV in the germline V gene (reference sequence). V was clipped by 0 bases and J by 6 bases, with 9 bases between them. The CDR3 extends over 14 amino acids. The CDR3 loop reads CASSLSGLSNEQFF. As DNA, the CDR3 is TGTGCCAGCAGTTTATCCGGACTCTCCAATGAGCAGTTCTTC.

V and J are TRBV14 and TRBJ2-7, with 8 bases aligning to TRBD2. The CDR3 spans 14 residues. Germline V CDR1 and CDR2: SGHDN, FVKESK. V shed 4 bases, J shed 2 bases, and the junction held 4 bases outside the gene matches. The CDR3 protein is CASSRGREAYEQYF. Written as DNA, the CDR3 is TGTGCCAGCAGCCGGGGGCGGGAGGCCTACGAGCAGTACTTC.

V gene TRBV7-3 combines with J gene TRBJ2-1, with TRBD2 matching 9 bases. V was clipped by 3 bases and J by 9 bases; unmatched bases: 9. The CDR3 contains 15 residues. Germline V CDR1 and CDR2: SGHTA, FQGTGA. CDR3 in amino acids: CASSLDIAGEAEQFF. CDR3 DNA sequence: TGTGCCAGCAGCTTGGATATAGCGGGAGAGGCTGAGCAGTTCTTC.

V gene TRBV6-6 combines with J gene TRBJ1-4; D is ambiguous. Germline CDR1 reads MNHNY; CDR2 reads SVGAGI (reference sequence). Trimming removed 3 bases at V and 8 bases at J, with 4 bases between. CDR3 length: 11 residues. The CDR3 bases are TGTGCCAGCAGTTATCCGGAAAAACTGTTTTTT. Its translation: CASSYPEKLFF.

The chain has TRBV28 and TRBJ2-3, with 9 bases aligning to TRBD2. Germline CDR1 is MDHEN and CDR2 is SYDVKM. The CDR3 is 20 amino acids. Trimming at V came to 4 bases and at J to 0 bases, leaving 17 bases not matched to a gene. The CDR3 DNA reads TGTGCCAGCAGTTACCATATTACCGCGGGAGGGCCTTTAAGCACAGATACGCAGTATTTT. Amino acids: CASSYHITAGGPLSTDTQYF.

The chain employs TRBV28 and TRBJ2-3, with 7 bases matching TRBD2. J was trimmed by 0 bases and V by 5 bases; bases with no gene match: 8. The CDR3 is 16 amino acids. The germline gives CDR1 MDHEN, CDR2 SYDVKM. This CDR3 reads CASSPPLAASTDTQYF. The CDR3 DNA reads TGTGCCAGCAGTCCCCCCCTAGCGGCTAGCACAGATACGCAGTATTTT.

The chain is built from TRBV28 and TRBJ1-2; perhaps TRBD1 as D (6 bases). This CDR3 spans 17 amino acids. The V gene lost 2 bases and the J gene lost 8 bases, with 24 bases spanning the gap. CDR1 is MDHEN, CDR2 SYDVKM, per germline. The CDR3 loop is CASSLMRELPGAGGYTF. The CDR3 nucleotides read TGTGCCAGCAGTTTAATGAGGGAACTTCCAGGGGCGGGAGGCTACACCTTC.

The rearrangement joins TRBV9 to TRBJ2-2; 10 bases map to TRBD2. The CDR3 has 16 amino acids. With V trimmed by 3 bases and J by 3 bases, 5 bases remained unmatched. Germline V gene lookup returns CDR1 SGDLS and CDR2 YYNGEE. For the CDR3, the DNA is TGTGCCAGCAGCGGGGCTAGCGGGAGTGACACCGGGGAGCTGTTTTTT. Amino acids: CASSGASGSDTGELFF.

The V gene is TRBV5-6, the J gene TRBJ2-7; no reliable D call. The CDR3 is 10 amino acids. V was cut by 4 bases and J by 5 bases, with 4 bases left in between. Looked up from germline, CDR1 is SGHDT and CDR2 is YYEEEE. The CDR3 bases are TGTGCCAGCAGCGACGACGAGCAGTACTTC. This sequence encodes CASSDDEQYF. Using reference TRBV5-6 and TRBJ2-7 for the parts outside the CDR3, the full variable domain is DAGVTQSPTHLIKTRGQQVTLRCSPKSGHDTVSWYQQALGQGPQFIFQYYEEEERQRGNFPDRFSGHQFPNYSSELNVNALLLGDSALYLCASSDDEQYFGPGTRLTVT.